The 14 T cell receptor beta chains below come from one sample, sequenced in a study of OX40 agonist ivuxolimab in advanced cancers. Sequencing used immunoSEQ multiplex PCR; TCRdb keeps in-frame clones, though not all of them. The sample lists tens of thousands of clones, 70% to 90% occurring once. Sample: CD4+ or CD8+ T cells sorted from blood, taken in a trial of the OX40 agonist ivuxolimab. Source of these receptors: an adult with an advanced solid tumor such as melanoma, head and neck, liver or kidney cancer.

The CDR3 DNA follows: TGTGCCAGTAGTATACGGCGGGAGAGGACGAACGAGCAGTACTTC. Its translation is CASSIRRERTNEQYF. This sequence joins TRBV19 and TRBJ2-7, with TRBD2 matching 7 bases. V lost 2 bases to trimming and J lost 5 bases; unmatched junction nucleotides: 9. This CDR3 has 15 amino acids. Germline values: CDR1 LNHDA, CDR2 SQIVND (reference sequence). Complete variable domain (other parts from reference TRBV19 and TRBJ2-7): DGGITQSPKYLFRKEGQNVTLSCEQNLNHDAMYWYRQDPGQGLRLIYYSQIVNDFQKGDIAEGYSVSREKKESFPLTVTSAQKNPTAFYLCASSIRRERTNEQYFGPGTRLTVT.

The chain has TRBV7-2 and TRBJ2-2; D assignment may be TRBD1 or TRBD2 (6 bases each). The CDR3 spans 15 residues. The germline gives CDR1 SGHTA, CDR2 FQGNSA. V lost 1 base and J 4 bases, leaving 10 bases between the germline ends. The CDR3 loop reads CASSLGRGATGELFF. CDR3 nucleotide sequence: TGTGCCAGCAGCTTAGGGAGGGGGGCCACCGGGGAGCTGTTTTTT.

V usage is TRBV5-1 and J usage is TRBJ1-1; TRBD1 matches at 8 bases. The germline V gene has CDR1 SGHRS and CDR2 YFSETQ. The ends lost 4 bases at V and 1 base at J; junction bases unmatched: 3. This CDR3 has 14 amino acids. The CDR3 nucleotides are TGCGCCAGCAGCACCGGGACAGGGAACACTGAAGCTTTCTTT. This translates into CASSTGTGNTEAFF.

This chain uses TRBV6-6 with TRBJ2-2; 12 bases map to TRBD1. Germline CDR1 reads MNHNY; CDR2 reads SVGAGI (reference sequence). The V segment lost 4 bases and the J segment 13 bases; nucleotides outside the gene matches: 7. The CDR3 is 14 residues long. CDR3 bases: TGTGCCAGCAGTTCCTCGGGACAGGGGGCAGGGCTGTTTTTT. This gives the protein CASSSSGQGAGLFF.

This clone came up once. The rearrangement links TRBV19 to TRBJ2-1; 13 positions agree with TRBD2. Germline V gene sequence: CDR1 LNHDA, CDR2 SQIVND (reference sequence). This CDR3 is 17 amino acids long. The ends lost 5 bases at V and 1 base at J; junction bases unmatched: 5. The CDR3 nucleotides read TGTGCCAGTAGTTCCGGACTAGCGGGAGTTTCCTACAATGAGCAGTTCTTC. Encoded protein: CASSSGLAGVSYNEQFF. Drawing the rest from reference TRBV19 and TRBJ2-1, the complete variable domain is DGGITQSPKYLFRKEGQNVTLSCEQNLNHDAMYWYRQDPGQGLRLIYYSQIVNDFQKGDIAEGYSVSREKKESFPLTVTSAQKNPTAFYLCASSSGLAGVSYNEQFFGPGTRLTVL.

V and J are TRBV7-3 and TRBJ2-2, with 8 bases that match TRBD2. The CDR3 runs 15 residues. V lost 5 bases, J lost 5 bases, and 7 bases stayed unmatched. The germline V gene has CDR1 SGHTA and CDR2 FQGTGA. DNA for the CDR3: TGTGCCAGCAGCCCATTAGCGGGGAGTACCGGGGAGCTGTTTTTT. Protein: CASSPLAGSTGELFF. Complete variable domain (other parts from reference TRBV7-3 and TRBJ2-2): GAGVSQTPSNKVTEKGKYVELRCDPISGHTALYWYRQSLGQGPEFLIYFQGTGAADDSGLPNDRFFAVRPEGSVSTLKIQRTERGDSAVYLCASSPLAGSTGELFFGEGSRLTVL.

This sequence joins TRBV7-9 and TRBJ1-1; D perhaps matches TRBD1 (6 bases). V lost 5 bases, J lost 7 bases, and 14 bases lay in between. Germline V lookup: CDR1 SEHNR, CDR2 FQNEAQ (reference sequence). The CDR3 consists of 13 residues. The CDR3, as DNA: TGTGCCAGCAGCGGTGGGGGCCCAAGTGAAGCTTTCTTT. Translating it yields CASSGGGPSEAFF.

The V call is TRBV5-6, the J call TRBJ1-5; no clear D. Germline V gene sequence: CDR1 SGHDT, CDR2 YYEEEE. The V end lost 1 base, the J end lost 0 bases, and 8 bases lay between the germline ends. This CDR3 is built from 15 residues. The CDR3 protein is CASSLRGYSNQPQHF. The DNA of the CDR3 is TGTGCCAGCAGCTTGCGAGGGTATAGCAATCAGCCCCAGCATTTT. Combining the CDR3 with reference TRBV5-6 and TRBJ1-5 gives the whole variable domain DAGVTQSPTHLIKTRGQQVTLRCSPKSGHDTVSWYQQALGQGPQFIFQYYEEEERQRGNFPDRFSGHQFPNYSSELNVNALLLGDSALYLCASSLRGYSNQPQHFGDGTRLSIL.

The J gene is TRBJ1-3, the V gene TRBV5-1; 10 bases match TRBD1. Germline trimming cut 4 bases from V and 2 bases from J; bases unmatched to any gene: 3. This CDR3 has 15 amino acids. From germline, CDR1 is SGHRS and CDR2 YFSETQ. The CDR3: CASSPGTGAGNTIYF. The CDR3 nucleotides are TGCGCCAGCAGCCCTGGGACAGGGGCTGGAAACACCATATATTTT. Combining the CDR3 with reference TRBV5-1 and TRBJ1-3 gives the whole variable domain KAGVTQTPRYLIKTRGQQVTLSCSPISGHRSVSWYQQTPGQGLQFLFEYFSETQRNKGNFPGRFSGRQFSNSRSEMNVSTLELGDSALYLCASSPGTGAGNTIYFGEGSWLTVV.

The chain uses TRBV5-1 and TRBJ2-1, with unresolved D. In germline, CDR1 is SGHRS, CDR2 YFSETQ. The CDR3 spans 14 residues. V was pared by 2 bases and J by 5 bases, with 11 bases between. CDR3 protein: CASSFGDANNEQFF. CDR3 DNA: TGCGCCAGCAGCTTCGGAGACGCTAACAATGAGCAGTTCTTC.

The rearrangement joins TRBV13 to TRBJ1-3; 7 bases are a match to TRBD1. The CDR3 is 14 amino acids. The V and J ends lost 5 bases and 4 bases, in that order; junction bases with no gene match: 5. Germline lookup yields CDR1 PRHDT and CDR2 FYEKMQ (reference sequence). CDR3 coding DNA: TGTGCCAGCAGCCGTCGGGACAGCGGAAACACCATATATTTT. This gives the protein CASSRRDSGNTIYF.

V is TRBV30 and J is TRBJ1-1; D not certain. Germline V CDR1 and CDR2: GTSNPN, SVGIG (reference sequence). V was shortened by 5 bases and J by 9 bases, with 13 bases between the two germline ends. This CDR3 region has 11 residues. The CDR3 nucleotides are TGTGCCTGGCTGGCCGTGTACAAAGCTTTCTTT. Amino acids: CAWLAVYKAFF.

The chain uses TRBV2 and TRBJ2-1; no definite D call. CDR3 length: 11 amino acids. The germline V gene encodes CDR1 SNHLY and CDR2 FYNNEI. The V end was cut by 5 bases, the J end by 4 bases, with 3 bases between. The CDR3 nucleotides are TGTGCCAGCAGTAATTACAATGAGCAGTTCTTC. Residues: CASSNYNEQFF.

This clone was seen just once. The chain couples TRBV5-3 to TRBJ2-7, with D maybe TRBD1 (6 bases). TRBV5-3 is labeled an ORF, and its function is uncertain. The V gene lost 4 bases and the J gene lost 4 bases, with 12 bases spanning the gap. The CDR3 totals 13 residues. CDR3 sequence (DNA): TGTGCCAGAAGCCGGCGCAGGGGTTACGAGCAGTACTTC. Translation gives CARSRRRGYEQYF.